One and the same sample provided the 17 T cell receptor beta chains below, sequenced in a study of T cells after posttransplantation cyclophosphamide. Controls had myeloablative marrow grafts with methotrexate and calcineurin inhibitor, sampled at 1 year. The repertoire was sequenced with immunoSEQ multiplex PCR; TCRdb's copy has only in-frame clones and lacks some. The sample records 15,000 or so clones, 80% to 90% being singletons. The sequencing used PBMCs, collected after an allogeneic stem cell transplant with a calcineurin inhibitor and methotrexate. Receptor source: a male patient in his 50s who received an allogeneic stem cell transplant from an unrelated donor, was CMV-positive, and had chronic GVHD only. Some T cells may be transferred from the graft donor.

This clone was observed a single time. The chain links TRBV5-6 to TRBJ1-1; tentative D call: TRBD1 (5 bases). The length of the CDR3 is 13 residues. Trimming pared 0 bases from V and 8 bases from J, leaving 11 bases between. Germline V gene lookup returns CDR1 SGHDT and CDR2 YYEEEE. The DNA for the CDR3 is TGTGCCAGCAGCTTGGTAGGAGGGGAGGAAGCTTTCTTT. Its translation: CASSLVGGEEAFF.

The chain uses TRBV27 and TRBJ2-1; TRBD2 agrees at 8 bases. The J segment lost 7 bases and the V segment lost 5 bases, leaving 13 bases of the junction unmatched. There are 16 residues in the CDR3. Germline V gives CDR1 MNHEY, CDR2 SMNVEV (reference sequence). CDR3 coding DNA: TGTGCCAGCAGTCCCACATCCGGACTAGCCCAGAATGAGCAGTTCTTC. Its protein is CASSPTSGLAQNEQFF.

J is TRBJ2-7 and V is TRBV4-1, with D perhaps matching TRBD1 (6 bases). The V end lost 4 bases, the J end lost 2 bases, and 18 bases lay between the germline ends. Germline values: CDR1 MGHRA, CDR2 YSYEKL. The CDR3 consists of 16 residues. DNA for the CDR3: TGCGCCAGCAGCCTAGATGCCGGGACAAGTGCCTACGAGCAGTACTTC. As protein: CASSLDAGTSAYEQYF.

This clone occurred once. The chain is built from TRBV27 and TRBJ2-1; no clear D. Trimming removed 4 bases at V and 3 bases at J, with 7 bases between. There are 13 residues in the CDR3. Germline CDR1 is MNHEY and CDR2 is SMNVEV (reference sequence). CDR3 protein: CASSSRGYNEQFF. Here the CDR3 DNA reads TGTGCCAGCAGTTCACGCGGCTACAATGAGCAGTTCTTC.

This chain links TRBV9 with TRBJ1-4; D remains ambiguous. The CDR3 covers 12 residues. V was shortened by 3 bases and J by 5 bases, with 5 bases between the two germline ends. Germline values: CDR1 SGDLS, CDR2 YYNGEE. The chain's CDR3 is CASSGGNEKLFF. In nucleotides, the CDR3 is TGTGCCAGCAGCGGCGGAAATGAAAAACTGTTTTTT.

CDR3 bases: TGCAGCGTTGCAGGGTCCGAAGAGACCCAGTACTTC. It codes for CSVAGSEETQYF. This chain joins TRBV29-1 and TRBJ2-5; weak D call: TRBD1 (5 bases). V was clipped by 4 bases and J by 3 bases, with 9 bases between them. Germline CDR1 is SQVTM and CDR2 is ANQGSEA. This CDR3 contains 12 residues.

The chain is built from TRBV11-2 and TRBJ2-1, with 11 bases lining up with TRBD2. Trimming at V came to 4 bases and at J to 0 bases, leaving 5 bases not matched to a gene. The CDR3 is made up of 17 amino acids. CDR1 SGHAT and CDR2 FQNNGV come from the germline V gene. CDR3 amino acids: CASSSGLAGDSYNEQFF. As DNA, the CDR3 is TGTGCCAGCAGCTCCGGACTAGCGGGCGACTCCTACAATGAGCAGTTCTTC.

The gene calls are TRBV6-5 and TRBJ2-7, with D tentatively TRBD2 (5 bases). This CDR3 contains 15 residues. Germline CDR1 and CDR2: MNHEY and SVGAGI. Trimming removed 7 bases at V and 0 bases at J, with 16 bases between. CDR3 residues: CASTSTMGNSYEQYF. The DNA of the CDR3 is TGTGCCAGCACCTCGACTATGGGTAACTCCTACGAGCAGTACTTC.

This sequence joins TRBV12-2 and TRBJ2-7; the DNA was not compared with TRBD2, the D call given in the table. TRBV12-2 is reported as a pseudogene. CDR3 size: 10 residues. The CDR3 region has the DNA TGTGCAAGTCGCTTTCGCGAGCAGTACTTC. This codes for CASRFREQYF.

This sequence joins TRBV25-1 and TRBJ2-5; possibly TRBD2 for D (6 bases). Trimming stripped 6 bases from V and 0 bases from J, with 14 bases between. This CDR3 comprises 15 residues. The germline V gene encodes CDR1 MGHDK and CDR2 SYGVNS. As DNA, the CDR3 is TGTGCCAGCAGCCCCCCCCGGGACTACCAAGAGACCCAGTACTTC. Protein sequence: CASSPPRDYQETQYF.

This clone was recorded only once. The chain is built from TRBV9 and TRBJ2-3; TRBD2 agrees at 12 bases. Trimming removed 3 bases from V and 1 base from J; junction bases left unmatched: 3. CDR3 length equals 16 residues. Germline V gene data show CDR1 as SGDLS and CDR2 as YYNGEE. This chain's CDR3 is CASSASGGAGTDTQYF. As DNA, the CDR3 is TGTGCCAGCAGCGCTAGCGGGGGGGCCGGCACAGATACGCAGTATTTT.

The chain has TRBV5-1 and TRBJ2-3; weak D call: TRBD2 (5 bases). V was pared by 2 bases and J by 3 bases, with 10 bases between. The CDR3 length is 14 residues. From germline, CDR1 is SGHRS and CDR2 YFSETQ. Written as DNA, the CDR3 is TGCGCCAGCAGCTTCGCGGACTCAACAGATACGCAGTATTTT. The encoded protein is CASSFADSTDTQYF.

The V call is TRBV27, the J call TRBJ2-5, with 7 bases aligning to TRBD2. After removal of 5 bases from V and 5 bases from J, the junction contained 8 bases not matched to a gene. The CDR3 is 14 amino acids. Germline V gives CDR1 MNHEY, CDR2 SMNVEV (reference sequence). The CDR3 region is CASSPWTRDETQYF. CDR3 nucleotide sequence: TGTGCCAGCAGTCCTTGGACTAGGGATGAGACCCAGTACTTC.

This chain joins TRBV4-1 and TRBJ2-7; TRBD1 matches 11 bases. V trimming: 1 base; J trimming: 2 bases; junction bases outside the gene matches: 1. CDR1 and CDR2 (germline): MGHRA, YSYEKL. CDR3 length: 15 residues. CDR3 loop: CASSQGTGGTYEQYF. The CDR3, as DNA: TGCGCCAGCAGCCAAGGGACAGGGGGCACCTACGAGCAGTACTTC.

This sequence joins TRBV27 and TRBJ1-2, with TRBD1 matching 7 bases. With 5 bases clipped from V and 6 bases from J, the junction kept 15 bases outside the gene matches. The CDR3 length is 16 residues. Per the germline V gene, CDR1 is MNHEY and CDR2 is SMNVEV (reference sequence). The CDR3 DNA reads TGTGCCAGCAGTCCCTTGGAGGGGGCCCTTGTCAATGGCTACACCTTC. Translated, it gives CASSPLEGALVNGYTF.

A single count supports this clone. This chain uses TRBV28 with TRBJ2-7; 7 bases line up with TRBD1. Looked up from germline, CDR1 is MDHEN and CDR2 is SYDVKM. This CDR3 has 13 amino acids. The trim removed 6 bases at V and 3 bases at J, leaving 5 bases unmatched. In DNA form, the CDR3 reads TGTGCCAGCAGCCCCGGGACAGACTACGAGCAGTACTTC. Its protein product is CASSPGTDYEQYF.

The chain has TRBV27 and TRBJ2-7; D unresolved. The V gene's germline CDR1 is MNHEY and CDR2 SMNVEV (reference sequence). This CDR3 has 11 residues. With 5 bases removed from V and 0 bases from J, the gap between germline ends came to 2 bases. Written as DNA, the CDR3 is TGTGCCAGCAGTCGCTCCTACGAGCAGTACTTC. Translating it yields CASSRSYEQYF.